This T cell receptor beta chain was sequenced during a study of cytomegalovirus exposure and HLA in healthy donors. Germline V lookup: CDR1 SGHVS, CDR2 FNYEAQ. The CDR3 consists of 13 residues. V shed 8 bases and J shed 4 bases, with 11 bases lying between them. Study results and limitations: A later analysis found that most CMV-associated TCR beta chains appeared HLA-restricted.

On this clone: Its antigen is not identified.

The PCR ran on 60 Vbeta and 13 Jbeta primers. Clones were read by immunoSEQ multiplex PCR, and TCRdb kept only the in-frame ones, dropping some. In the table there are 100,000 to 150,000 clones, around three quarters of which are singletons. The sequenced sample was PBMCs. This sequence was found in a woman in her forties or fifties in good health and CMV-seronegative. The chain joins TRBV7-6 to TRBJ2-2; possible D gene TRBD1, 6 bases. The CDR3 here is CASLPGVTGELFF. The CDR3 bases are TGTGCCAGCCTACCAGGGGTCACCGGGGAGCTGTTTTTT.